Here is one T cell receptor beta chain with its context. Other DNA sequences in this specimen translate into the identical CDR3. V lost 3 bases, J lost 5 bases, and 0 bases stayed unmatched. Germline assignment: CDR1 LNHDA and CDR2 SQIVND (reference sequence). The CDR3 sequence is 13 residues long. Profiling relied on immunoSEQ multiplex PCR, and the TCRdb table lists in-frame clones only, not all of them. This table has 150,000 to 200,000 clones, roughly 91% appearing once. The data originate from a study of control samples from healthy donors and cancer patients. This chain connects TRBV19 to TRBJ1-5; 8 nucleotides match TRBD1. The sequencing sample was made of blood. The clonotype comes from a woman aged 30 to 39 in good health. The CDR3 bases are TGTGCCAGTAGTATGACAGGGGATCAGCCCCAGCATTTT. It translates to CASSMTGDQPQHF.